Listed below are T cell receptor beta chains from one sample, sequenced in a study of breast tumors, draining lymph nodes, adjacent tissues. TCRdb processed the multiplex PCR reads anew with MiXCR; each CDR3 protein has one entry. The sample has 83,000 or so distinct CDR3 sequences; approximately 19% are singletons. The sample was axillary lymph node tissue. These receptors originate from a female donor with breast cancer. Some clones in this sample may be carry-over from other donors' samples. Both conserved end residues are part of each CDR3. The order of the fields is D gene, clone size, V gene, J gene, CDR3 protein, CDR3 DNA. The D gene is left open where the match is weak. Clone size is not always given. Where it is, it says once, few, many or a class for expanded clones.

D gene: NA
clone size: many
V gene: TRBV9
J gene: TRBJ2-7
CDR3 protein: CASSPRLVGIGIHEQYF
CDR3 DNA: TGTGCCAGCAGCCCAAGACTCGTCGGGATTGGAATCCACGAGCAGTACTTC

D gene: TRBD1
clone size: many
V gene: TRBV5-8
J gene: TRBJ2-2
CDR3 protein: CASSLAGGGNTGELFF
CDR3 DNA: TGTGCCAGCAGCTTGGCAGGGGGCGGGAACACCGGGGAGCTGTTTTTT

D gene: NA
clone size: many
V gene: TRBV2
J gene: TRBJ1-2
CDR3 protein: CASSEAQGVYGYTF
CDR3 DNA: TGTGCCAGCAGTGAAGCGCAGGGAGTCTATGGCTACACCTTC

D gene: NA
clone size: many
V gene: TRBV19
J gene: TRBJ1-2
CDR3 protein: CASSINEGRLTVGYTF
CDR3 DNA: TGTGCCAGTAGTATAAACGAGGGGAGGTTGACAGTAGGCTACACCTTC

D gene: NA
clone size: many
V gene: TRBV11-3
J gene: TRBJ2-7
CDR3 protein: CASSSFNAYEQYF
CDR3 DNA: TGTGCCAGCAGCTCATTCAACGCCTACGAGCAGTACTTC

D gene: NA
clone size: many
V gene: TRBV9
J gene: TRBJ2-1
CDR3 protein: CASSVAPGPYNEQFF
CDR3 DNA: TGTGCCAGCAGCGTAGCTCCAGGGCCCTACAATGAGCAGTTCTTC

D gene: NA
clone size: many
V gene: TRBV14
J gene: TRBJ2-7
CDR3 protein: CASSQGPGEQYF
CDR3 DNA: TGTGCCAGCAGCCAAGGTCCAGGCGAGCAGTACTTC

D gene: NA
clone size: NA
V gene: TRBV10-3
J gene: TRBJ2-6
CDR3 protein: CAISESFSPGANVLTF
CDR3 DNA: TGTGCCATCAGTGAGTCGTTTAGCCCTGGGGCCAACGTCCTGACTTTC

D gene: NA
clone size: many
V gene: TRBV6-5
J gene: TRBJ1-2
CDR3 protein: CASSLLRTDPNYGYTF
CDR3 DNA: TGTGCCAGCAGTTTACTAAGGACAGACCCTAACTATGGCTACACCTTC

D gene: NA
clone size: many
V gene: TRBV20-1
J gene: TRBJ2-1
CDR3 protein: CSARDLSSYNEQFF
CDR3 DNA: TGCAGTGCTAGGGACTTGAGCTCCTACAATGAGCAGTTCTTC

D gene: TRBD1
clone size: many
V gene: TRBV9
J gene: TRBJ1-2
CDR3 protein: CASSATGAGYGYTF
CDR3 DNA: TGTGCCAGCAGCGCGACAGGGGCGGGTTATGGCTACACCTTC

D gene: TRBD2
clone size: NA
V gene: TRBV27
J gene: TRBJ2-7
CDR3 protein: CASREGVQGASGLALYEQYF
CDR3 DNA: TGTGCCAGCAGAGAAGGCGTCCAGGGGGCATCGGGACTAGCGCTCTACGAGCAGTACTTC

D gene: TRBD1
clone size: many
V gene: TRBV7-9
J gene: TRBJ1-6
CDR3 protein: CASSSTGDYNSPLHF
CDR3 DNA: TGTGCCAGCAGCTCGACAGGGGATTATAATTCACCCCTCCACTTT

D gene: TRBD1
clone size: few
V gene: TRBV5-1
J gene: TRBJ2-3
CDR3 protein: CASSLMLSDRGADTQYF
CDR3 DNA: TGCGCCAGCAGCTTGATGCTTTCGGACAGGGGCGCAGATACGCAGTATTTT

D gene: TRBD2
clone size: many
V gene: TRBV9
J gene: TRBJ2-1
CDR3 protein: CASSRGLADPQFF
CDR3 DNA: TGTGCCAGCAGCCGCGGACTAGCGGACCCGCAGTTCTTC

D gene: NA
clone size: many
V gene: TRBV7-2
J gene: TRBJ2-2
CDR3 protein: CASSLVRNTGELFF
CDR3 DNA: TGTGCCAGCAGCTTAGTCCGGAACACCGGGGAGCTGTTTTTT

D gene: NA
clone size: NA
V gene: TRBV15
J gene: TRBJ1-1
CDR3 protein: CATSRDLPGNTEAFF
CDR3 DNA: TGTGCCACCAGCAGAGATCTCCCGGGAAACACTGAAGCTTTCTTT

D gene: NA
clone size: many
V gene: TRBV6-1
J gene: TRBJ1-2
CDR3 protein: CASSERVEGYTF
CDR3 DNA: TGTGCCAGCAGTGAGAGGGTGGAAGGCTACACCTTC

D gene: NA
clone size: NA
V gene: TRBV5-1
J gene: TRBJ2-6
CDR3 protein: CASSPGRAAGVNVLTF
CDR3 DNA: TGCGCCAGCAGCCCGGGACGGGCAGCCGGGGTCAACGTCCTGACTTTC

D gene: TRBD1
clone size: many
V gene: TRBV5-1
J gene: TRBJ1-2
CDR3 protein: CASSLAGTGDGYTF
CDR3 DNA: TGCGCCAGCAGCTTGGCCGGGACAGGGGATGGCTACACCTTC

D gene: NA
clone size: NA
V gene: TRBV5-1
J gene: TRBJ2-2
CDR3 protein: CAGILAPGGSTGELFF
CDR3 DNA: TGCGCCGGCATCTTGGCCCCAGGGGGGAGCACCGGGGAGCTGTTTTTT

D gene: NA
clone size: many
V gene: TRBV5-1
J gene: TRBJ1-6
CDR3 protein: CASSSWANSPLHF
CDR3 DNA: TGCGCCAGCAGCTCGTGGGCGAATTCACCCCTCCACTTT

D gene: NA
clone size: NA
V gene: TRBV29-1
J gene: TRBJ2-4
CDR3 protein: CSVPGPLAKNIQYF
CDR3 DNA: TGCAGCGTTCCGGGTCCCCTAGCCAAAAACATTCAGTACTTC

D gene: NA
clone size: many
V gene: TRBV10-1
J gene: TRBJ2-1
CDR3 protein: CASSESGRGGSNEQFF
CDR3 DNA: TGCGCCAGCAGTGAGTCGGGCAGGGGGGGGAGCAATGAGCAGTTCTTC

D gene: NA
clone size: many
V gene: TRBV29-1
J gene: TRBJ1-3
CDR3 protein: CSVYINRAGNTIYF
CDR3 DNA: TGCAGCGTCTACATCAACAGGGCCGGAAACACCATATATTTT

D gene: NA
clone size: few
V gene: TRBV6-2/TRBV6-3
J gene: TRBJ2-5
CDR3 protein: CASSYYRAPQGETQYF
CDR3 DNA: TGTGCCAGCAGTTATTACCGGGCCCCCCAGGGGGAGACCCAGTACTTC

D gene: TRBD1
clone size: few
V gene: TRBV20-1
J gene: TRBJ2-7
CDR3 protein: CSARDSEGGQGSYEQYF
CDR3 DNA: TGCAGTGCTAGAGATAGTGAAGGGGGACAGGGGTCCTACGAGCAGTACTTC

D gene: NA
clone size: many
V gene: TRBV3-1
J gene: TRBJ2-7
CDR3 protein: CASSQTGEQYF
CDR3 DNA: TGTGCCAGCAGCCAAACAGGGGAGCAGTACTTC

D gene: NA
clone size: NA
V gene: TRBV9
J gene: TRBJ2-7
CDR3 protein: CASSETASFSYEQYF
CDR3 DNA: TGTGCCAGCAGCGAGACAGCGTCTTTTTCCTACGAGCAGTACTTC

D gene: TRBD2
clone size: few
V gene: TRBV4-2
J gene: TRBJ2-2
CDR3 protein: CASSQGLWLAGFRAGELFF
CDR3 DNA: TGTGCCAGCAGCCAGGGCCTGTGGCTAGCGGGATTTAGGGCCGGGGAGCTGTTTTTT

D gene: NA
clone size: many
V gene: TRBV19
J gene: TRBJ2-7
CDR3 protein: CASSIDRGAYEQYF
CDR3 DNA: TGTGCCAGTAGTATAGACAGGGGCGCGTATGAGCAGTACTTC

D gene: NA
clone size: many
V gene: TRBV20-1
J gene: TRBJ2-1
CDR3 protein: CSARDWGTARLLF
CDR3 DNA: TGCAGTGCTAGAGATTGGGGGACTGCAAGGTTGCTCTTC

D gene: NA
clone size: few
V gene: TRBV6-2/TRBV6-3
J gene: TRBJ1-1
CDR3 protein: CASSYEGSTEAFF
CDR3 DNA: TGTGCCAGCAGTTACGAGGGGAGCACTGAAGCTTTCTTT